These 25 T cell receptor beta chains were all obtained from the same sample, sequenced in a study of T cells in tuberculosis. Measured with immunoSEQ multiplex PCR; TCRdb has only the in-frame clones, and not every one. The table includes 40,000 to 45,000 clones, about 94% detected once. The sequenced sample was PBMCs. Source of these receptors: a donor aged 10-29 years with latent tuberculosis or without tuberculosis infection. Some clones in this sample may be carry-over from other donors' samples.

The chain links TRBV4-3 to TRBJ1-2; D may be TRBD1 (5 bases). The CDR3 consists of 19 residues. Germline V gene lookup returns CDR1 LGHNA and CDR2 YSLEER. V was trimmed by 4 bases and J by 4 bases, leaving 28 bases between them. The CDR3 reads CASSRKRSHGGVDLYGYTF. The CDR3 coding sequence is TGCGCCAGCAGCCGTAAAAGGTCCCATGGGGGGGTTGACCTCTATGGCTACACCTTC.

The chain has TRBV6-1 and TRBJ2-2, with TRBD2 as a possible D gene (5 bases). This CDR3 is built from 17 residues. Trimming pared 3 bases from V and 7 bases from J, leaving 21 bases between. Germline V CDR1 and CDR2: MNHNS, SASEGT. The CDR3 reads CASSEFLPSLAIGELFF. The CDR3 nucleotides are TGTGCCAGCAGTGAGTTTCTCCCGTCCCTAGCAATCGGGGAGCTGTTTTTT.

The chain has TRBV28 and TRBJ1-1; possible D gene TRBD1, 6 bases. The V and J ends lost 6 bases and 1 base respectively, with 18 bases between them. Germline V gene data show CDR1 as MDHEN and CDR2 as SYDVKM. The CDR3 length is 16 residues. The CDR3 spells CASSSNRDTRNTEAFF. CDR3 sequence (DNA): TGTGCCAGCAGCTCTAACCGGGACACAAGGAACACTGAAGCTTTCTTT. Together with reference TRBV28 and TRBJ1-1, the CDR3 gives the full variable domain: DVKVTQSSRYLVKRTGEKVFLECVQDMDHENMFWYRQDPGLGLRLIYFSYDVKMKEKGDIPEGYSVSREKKERFSLILESASTNQTSMYLCASSSNRDTRNTEAFFGQGTRLTVV.

This rearrangement joins TRBV4-2 to TRBJ2-2; tentative D call: TRBD1 (5 bases). V was cut by 4 bases and J by 1 base, with 19 bases left in between. The length of the CDR3 is 18 residues. Germline V gives CDR1 LGHNA, CDR2 YNFKEQ. The CDR3 region is CASSRPEFGQGNTGELFF. The DNA of the CDR3 is TGTGCCAGCAGCCGCCCGGAATTTGGGCAGGGGAACACCGGGGAGCTGTTTTTT.

The rearrangement links TRBV19 to TRBJ2-4, with D possibly TRBD2 on 7 matching bases. CDR1 LNHDA and CDR2 SQIVND come from the germline V gene (reference sequence). Trimming stripped 7 bases from V and 8 bases from J, with 12 bases between. This CDR3 is 12 amino acids long. CDR3 sequence (DNA): TGTGCCAGTAAAACAGGGAGGGACATTCAGTACTTC. Its translation is CASKTGRDIQYF.

This chain links TRBV7-2 with TRBJ2-7, with 8 nucleotides matching TRBD1. Trimming at V came to 2 bases and at J to 12 bases, leaving 12 bases not matched to a gene. The CDR3 spans 14 residues. The germline CDR1 and CDR2 sequences are SGHTA and FQGNSA. The CDR3 region is CASSLIGTGRFGYF. The CDR3, as DNA: TGTGCCAGCAGCTTAATTGGGACAGGTAGATTTGGGTACTTC.

This clone turned up a few times. The rearrangement links TRBV18 to TRBJ2-7; a weak D match, TRBD1 (6 bases). CDR1 is KGHSH, CDR2 LQKENI, per germline. The CDR3 has 15 amino acids. Trimming stripped 0 bases from V and 0 bases from J, with 9 bases between. CDR3 DNA sequence: TGTGCCAGCTCACCACCCGGACAGCCCTCCTACGAGCAGTACTTC. Translated: CASSPPGQPSYEQYF.

The gene calls are TRBV4-3 and TRBJ1-1, with D maybe TRBD1 (6 bases). V was shortened by 4 bases and J by 3 bases, with 12 bases between the two germline ends. The CDR3 extends over 14 amino acids. In germline, CDR1 is LGHNA, CDR2 YSLEER. The CDR3 coding sequence is TGCGCCAGCAGCCGCACTGCAGGGGACACTGAAGCTTTCTTT. Residues: CASSRTAGDTEAFF.

The V gene is TRBV10-3, the J gene TRBJ2-3; D might be TRBD2 (6 bases). The CDR3 has 16 amino acids. V was clipped by 3 bases and J by 6 bases, with 19 bases between them. Germline V gene lookup returns CDR1 ENHRY and CDR2 SYGVKD. The CDR3 DNA reads as TGTGCCATCAGTGAAGGGATGCGGGACTCCCATGATACGCAGTATTTT. Its protein product is CAISEGMRDSHDTQYF.

The rearrangement uses TRBV7-2 and TRBJ2-7, with D possibly matching TRBD1 (5 bases). V gave up 1 base and J gave up 2 bases, with 15 bases separating them. CDR3 size: 16 residues. Germline lookup yields CDR1 SGHTA and CDR2 FQGNSA. This CDR3 reads CASSLEGRVGTYEQYF. The CDR3 DNA sequence: TGTGCCAGCAGCTTAGAAGGCAGGGTGGGAACCTACGAGCAGTACTTC.

This chain uses TRBV4-1 with TRBJ1-1; unclear D gene. The V and J ends lost 3 bases and 3 bases respectively, with 14 bases between them. Germline assignment: CDR1 MGHRA and CDR2 YSYEKL. The CDR3 runs 15 residues. The CDR3 here is CASSHPLVEYTEAFF. DNA for the CDR3: TGCGCCAGCAGCCACCCCCTAGTGGAATACACTGAAGCTTTCTTT.

This rearrangement joins TRBV6-1 to TRBJ2-3; possible D gene TRBD2, 5 bases. The CDR3 consists of 13 residues. Germline V gene sequence: CDR1 MNHNS, CDR2 SASEGT. Trimming stripped 8 bases from V and 3 bases from J, with 12 bases between. CDR3 in amino acids: CASGGWRTDTQYF. DNA of the CDR3: TGTGCCAGCGGCGGTTGGAGGACAGATACGCAGTATTTT.

The chain is built from TRBV28 and TRBJ2-7; D is ambiguous. CDR3 length: 11 amino acids. Germline V gives CDR1 MDHEN, CDR2 SYDVKM. The ends were cut back, 2 bases at V and 6 bases at J, with 5 bases in the middle. The CDR3 protein is CASSLGPEQYF. In nucleotides, the CDR3 is TGTGCCAGCAGTTTAGGGCCCGAGCAGTACTTC.

The V gene is TRBV5-1, the J gene TRBJ2-7; the D gene is possibly TRBD2 (6 bases). Germline CDR1 and CDR2: SGHRS and YFSETQ. V lost 0 bases to trimming and J lost 0 bases, with 10 bases between them. This CDR3 has 15 amino acids. CDR3 coding DNA: TGCGCCAGCAGCTTGGTGGAGGGAGGCTCCTACGAGCAGTACTTC. It is translated as CASSLVEGGSYEQYF.

This clone has just a few counts. This chain uses TRBV7-2 with TRBJ2-5; tentatively, D is TRBD1 (6 bases). Looked up from germline, CDR1 is SGHTA and CDR2 is FQGNSA. The CDR3 is made up of 13 amino acids. V dropped 1 base and J dropped 9 bases, with 12 bases sitting between them. CDR3: CASSLEGSGAQYF. The CDR3 nucleotides are TGTGCCAGCAGCTTAGAAGGGTCAGGGGCCCAGTACTTC.

The J gene is TRBJ1-3, the V gene TRBV19; a weak D match, TRBD1 (6 bases). Germline V CDR1 and CDR2: LNHDA, SQIVND (reference sequence). The CDR3 has 16 residues. The V and J ends lost 4 bases and 0 bases respectively, with 13 bases between them. CDR3 in amino acids: CASSTRLQGSGNTIYF. DNA for the CDR3: TGTGCCAGTAGTACGCGCCTACAGGGCTCTGGAAACACCATATATTTT.

V is TRBV2 and J is TRBJ1-2; no clear D gene. The V end was cut by 6 bases, the J end by 4 bases, with 9 bases between. The CDR3 contains 12 residues. Germline lookup yields CDR1 SNHLY and CDR2 FYNNEI. CDR3 DNA sequence: TGTGCCAGCAGGGAGTCGACCTATGGCTACACCTTC. It codes for CASRESTYGYTF.

This chain links TRBV7-8 with TRBJ1-5; D not resolved. Germline assignment: CDR1 SGHVS and CDR2 FQNEAQ. The CDR3 loop spans 15 amino acids. The V and J ends lost 5 bases and 2 bases respectively, with 13 bases between them. The CDR3 DNA is TGTGCCAGCAGCACACGGGAGCTGGGCAATCAGCCCCAGCATTTT. As protein: CASSTRELGNQPQHF.

J is TRBJ2-2 and V is TRBV5-6, with 9 bases identical to TRBD2. The CDR3 length is 15 residues. After removal of 8 bases from V and 3 bases from J, the junction contained 8 bases not matched to a gene. Germline V lookup: CDR1 SGHDT, CDR2 YYEEEE. The chain's CDR3 is CASGVGGGDTGELFF. CDR3 bases: TGTGCCAGTGGGGTCGGCGGGGGGGACACCGGGGAGCTGTTTTTT. The full variable domain, rest sourced from reference TRBV5-6 and TRBJ2-2, is DAGVTQSPTHLIKTRGQQVTLRCSPKSGHDTVSWYQQALGQGPQFIFQYYEEEERQRGNFPDRFSGHQFPNYSSELNVNALLLGDSALYLCASGVGGGDTGELFFGEGSRLTVL.

This chain connects TRBV12-5 to TRBJ1-1, with D hard to call. The CDR3 spans 14 residues. The V gene's germline CDR1 is LGHNT and CDR2 FRNRAP. Deletions cut 1 base from V and 5 bases from J, with 11 bases between. The CDR3 nucleotides are TGTGCTAGTGGTTTGGCTGGGCCCACTACTGAAGCTTTCTTT. The encoded protein is CASGLAGPTTEAFF.

This sequence joins TRBV6-1 and TRBJ1-4, with D unresolved. The ends were cut back, 0 bases at V and 8 bases at J, with 16 bases in the middle. Per the germline V gene, CDR1 is MNHNS and CDR2 is SASEGT. The CDR3 spans 16 residues. As DNA, the CDR3 is TGTGCCAGCAGTGAAGCTCCGGGAAGGGCTAGGGAAAAACTGTTTTTT. Its protein product is CASSEAPGRAREKLFF.

The chain combines TRBV2 with TRBJ1-4; 8 bases map to TRBD1. Germline V CDR1 and CDR2: SNHLY, FYNNEI. After removal of 3 bases from V and 8 bases from J, the junction contained 20 bases not matched to a gene. The CDR3 runs 19 residues. Here the CDR3 reads CASSDQSQGALALEEKLFF. The CDR3 DNA follows: TGTGCCAGCAGTGATCAGTCGCAGGGGGCGCTGGCGCTGGAAGAAAAACTGTTTTTT.

This clone appeared a single time. The chain uses TRBV4-2 and TRBJ2-1; 8 bases fit TRBD2. This CDR3 spans 16 amino acids. V was clipped by 3 bases and J by 2 bases; unmatched bases: 6. Germline CDR1 is LGHNA and CDR2 is YNFKEQ. The DNA for the CDR3 is TGTGCCAGCAGCCAGCCAGCGGGAGATCCCTACAATGAGCAGTTCTTC. This encodes CASSQPAGDPYNEQFF.

V usage is TRBV5-4 and J usage is TRBJ2-3, with TRBD1 identical over 8 bases. The CDR3 length is 15 residues. Germline V lookup: CDR1 SGHNT, CDR2 YYREEE (reference sequence). V gave up 4 bases and J gave up 8 bases; unmatched junction bases: 12. The CDR3 region is CASSDPGQGLGTQYF. The CDR3 DNA reads TGTGCCAGCAGCGACCCAGGACAGGGATTGGGTACGCAGTATTTT.

This chain joins TRBV4-1 and TRBJ1-1; TRBD1 matches at 7 bases. The J segment lost 5 bases and the V segment lost 6 bases, leaving 12 bases of the junction unmatched. Germline CDR1 reads MGHRA; CDR2 reads YSYEKL. The CDR3 totals 15 residues. The CDR3 region has the DNA TGCGCCAGCAGAGCCCTGGACAGGCCAAGGACTGAAGCTTTCTTT. This encodes CASRALDRPRTEAFF.